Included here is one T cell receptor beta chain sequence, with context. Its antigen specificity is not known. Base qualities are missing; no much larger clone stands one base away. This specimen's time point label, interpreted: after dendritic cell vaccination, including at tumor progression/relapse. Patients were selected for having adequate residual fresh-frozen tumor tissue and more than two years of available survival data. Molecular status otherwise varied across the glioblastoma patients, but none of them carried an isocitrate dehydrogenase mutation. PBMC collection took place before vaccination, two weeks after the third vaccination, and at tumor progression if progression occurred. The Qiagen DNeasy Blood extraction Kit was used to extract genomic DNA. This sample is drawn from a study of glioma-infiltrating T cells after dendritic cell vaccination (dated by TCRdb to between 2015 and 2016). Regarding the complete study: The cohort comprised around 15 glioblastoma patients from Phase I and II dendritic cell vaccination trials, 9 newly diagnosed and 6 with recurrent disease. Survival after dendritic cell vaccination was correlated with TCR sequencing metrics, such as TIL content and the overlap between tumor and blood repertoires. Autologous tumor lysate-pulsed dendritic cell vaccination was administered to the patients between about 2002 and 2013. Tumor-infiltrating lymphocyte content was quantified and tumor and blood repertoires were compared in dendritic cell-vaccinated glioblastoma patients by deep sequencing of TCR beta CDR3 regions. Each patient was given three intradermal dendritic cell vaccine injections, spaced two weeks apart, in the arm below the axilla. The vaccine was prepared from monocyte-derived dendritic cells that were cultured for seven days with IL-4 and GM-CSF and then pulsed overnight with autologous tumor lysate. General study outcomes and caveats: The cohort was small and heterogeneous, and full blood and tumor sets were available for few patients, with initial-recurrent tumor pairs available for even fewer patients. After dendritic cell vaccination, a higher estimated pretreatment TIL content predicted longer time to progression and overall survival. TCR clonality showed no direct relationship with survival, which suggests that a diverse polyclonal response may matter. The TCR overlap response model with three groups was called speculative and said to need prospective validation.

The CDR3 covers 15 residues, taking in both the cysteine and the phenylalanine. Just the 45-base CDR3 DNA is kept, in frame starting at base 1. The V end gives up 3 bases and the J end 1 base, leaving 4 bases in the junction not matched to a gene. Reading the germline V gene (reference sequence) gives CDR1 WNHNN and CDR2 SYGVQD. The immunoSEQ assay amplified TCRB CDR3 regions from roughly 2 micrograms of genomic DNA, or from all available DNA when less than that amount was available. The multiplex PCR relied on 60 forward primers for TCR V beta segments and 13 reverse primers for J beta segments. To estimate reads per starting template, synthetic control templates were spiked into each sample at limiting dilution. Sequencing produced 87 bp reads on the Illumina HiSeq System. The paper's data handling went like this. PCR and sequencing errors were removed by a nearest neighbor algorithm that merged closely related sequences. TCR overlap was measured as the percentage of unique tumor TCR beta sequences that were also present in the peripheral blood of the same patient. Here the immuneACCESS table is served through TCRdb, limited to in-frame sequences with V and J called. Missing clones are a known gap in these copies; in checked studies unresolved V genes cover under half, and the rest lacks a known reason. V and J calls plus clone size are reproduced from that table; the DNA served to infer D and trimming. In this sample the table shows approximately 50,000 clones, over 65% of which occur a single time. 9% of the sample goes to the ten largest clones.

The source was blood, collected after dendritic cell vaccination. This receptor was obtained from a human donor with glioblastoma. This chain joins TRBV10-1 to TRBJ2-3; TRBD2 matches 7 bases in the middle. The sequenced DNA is TGCGCCAGCAGTGATTCTCGGGGGGGCACAGATACGCAGTATTTT. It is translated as CASSDSRGGTDTQYF.